One and the same sample provided the 23 T cell receptor beta chains below, sequenced in a study of PD-L1 blockade in urothelial cancer. Generated by immunoSEQ multiplex PCR, the TCRdb table keeps only in-frame clones and is missing some. The sample lists fewer than 45,000 clones, roughly four fifths occurring once. Source: PBMCs, taken around atezolizumab (anti-PD-L1) treatment. These receptor sequences come from a man in his sixties or seventies with urothelial cancer.

This chain joins TRBV5-1 and TRBJ2-2, with 10 bases matching TRBD2. This CDR3 contains 15 residues. CDR1 and CDR2 (germline): SGHRS, YFSETQ. With 2 bases clipped from V and 6 bases from J, the junction kept 4 bases outside the gene matches. This CDR3 is CASSFLAGEAGELFF. The CDR3 coding sequence is TGCGCCAGCAGCTTTCTAGCGGGAGAGGCCGGGGAGCTGTTTTTT.

V is TRBV5-1 and J is TRBJ1-4; D may be TRBD1 (6 bases). The CDR3 length is 16 residues. V gave up 0 bases and J gave up 3 bases, with 12 bases separating them. The germline CDR1 and CDR2 sequences are SGHRS and YFSETQ. The CDR3 loop is CASSLGGGSPNEKLFF. CDR3 sequence (DNA): TGCGCCAGCAGCTTGGGGGGGGGCAGCCCTAATGAAAAACTGTTTTTT. Supplemented by reference TRBV5-1 and TRBJ1-4, the full variable domain reads KAGVTQTPRYLIKTRGQQVTLSCSPISGHRSVSWYQQTPGQGLQFLFEYFSETQRNKGNFPGRFSGRQFSNSRSEMNVSTLELGDSALYLCASSLGGGSPNEKLFFGSGTQLSVL.

This chain uses TRBV25-1 with TRBJ2-1; the D gene is possibly TRBD2 (5 bases). The CDR3 consists of 15 residues. Trimming pared 2 bases from V and 6 bases from J, leaving 14 bases between. CDR1 is MGHDK and CDR2 is SYGVNS in the germline V gene. The CDR3 protein is CASSEKETSANEQFF. In DNA, the CDR3 is TGTGCCAGCAGTGAAAAGGAAACTAGTGCCAATGAGCAGTTCTTC.

The J gene is TRBJ1-1, the V gene TRBV19; the D is unclear. Deletions cut 3 bases from V and 5 bases from J, with 13 bases between. CDR1 and CDR2 from the germline V gene are LNHDA and SQIVND (reference sequence). This CDR3 has 14 residues. The CDR3 DNA follows: TGTGCCAGTAGTATCGGAGGCGAAAGGACTGAAGCTTTCTTT. Amino acids: CASSIGGERTEAFF.

The chain employs TRBV19 and TRBJ1-1; 12 nucleotides match TRBD1. Germline V gene lookup returns CDR1 LNHDA and CDR2 SQIVND (reference sequence). With 3 bases clipped from V and 2 bases from J, the junction kept 4 bases outside the gene matches. The CDR3 sequence is 16 residues long. CDR3 coding DNA: TGTGCCAGTAGTATTTGGGGACAGGGGGCTAACACTGAAGCTTTCTTT. It codes for CASSIWGQGANTEAFF.

The J gene is TRBJ1-2, the V gene TRBV7-9; 11 positions agree with TRBD1. Germline loops: CDR1 SEHNR, CDR2 FQNEAQ (reference sequence). With 2 bases clipped from V and 4 bases from J, the junction kept 9 bases outside the gene matches. The CDR3 covers 17 residues. The CDR3 DNA is TGTGCCAGCAGCTTACCCCTACGGACAGGGGGCGGCTATGGCTACACCTTC. This translates into CASSLPLRTGGGYGYTF.

V and J are TRBV4-1 and TRBJ2-3; D may be TRBD2 (6 bases). The V gene lost 4 bases and the J gene lost 3 bases, with 20 bases spanning the gap. The CDR3 is 17 residues long. Germline values: CDR1 MGHRA, CDR2 YSYEKL. This chain's CDR3 is CASSLAASVTMTDTQYF. The CDR3 nucleotides are TGCGCCAGCAGCCTTGCCGCTAGCGTAACAATGACAGATACGCAGTATTTT.

This clone has just a few counts. The chain recombines TRBV5-6 with TRBJ1-2; TRBD1 aligns across 12 bases. This CDR3 has 16 residues. Germline CDR1 and CDR2: SGHDT and YYEEEE. J gave up 3 bases and V 0 bases, and 3 bases lay outside the gene matches. The CDR3 DNA sequence: TGTGCCAGCAGCTTGGAGGGACAGGGGGCGGACTATGGCTACACCTTC. Protein: CASSLEGQGADYGYTF.

The chain uses TRBV19 and TRBJ2-7; the match to TRBD1 covers 7 bases. CDR1 is LNHDA and CDR2 is SQIVND in the germline V gene (reference sequence). With 5 bases clipped from V and 0 bases from J, the junction kept 10 bases outside the gene matches. This CDR3 is 16 amino acids long. As DNA, the CDR3 is TGTGCCAGTAGTCCGCGGACAGGAATGAGCTCCTACGAGCAGTACTTC. As protein: CASSPRTGMSSYEQYF.

The chain recombines TRBV9 with TRBJ1-2; D may be TRBD1 (6 bases). Trimming cost V 4 bases and J 6 bases, with 19 bases left between them. Germline CDR1 and CDR2: SGDLS and YYNGEE. The CDR3 has 15 residues. The CDR3 reads CASSIGQSLGHGYTF. In DNA form, the CDR3 reads TGTGCCAGCAGCATCGGACAGAGCTTGGGCCATGGCTACACCTTC.

The J gene is TRBJ2-7, the V gene TRBV6-5, with 10 bases fitting TRBD1. Trimming took 4 bases from V and 4 from J; bases not matched to a gene: 10. The CDR3 contains 16 residues. CDR1 and CDR2 from the germline V gene are MNHEY and SVGAGI. The DNA of the CDR3 is TGTGCCAGCAGTTCACCGGCCGGGACAGGGGTATACGAGCAGTACTTC. It specifies CASSSPAGTGVYEQYF.

This chain links TRBV7-7 with TRBJ2-1; 8 nucleotides line up with TRBD2. Germline V gene data show CDR1 as SSHAT and CDR2 as FNYEAQ (reference sequence). V trimming: 1 base; J trimming: 9 bases; junction bases outside the gene matches: 11. The CDR3 runs to 16 residues. CDR3 sequence reads: CASSLVPAGGNGEQFF. The CDR3, as DNA: TGTGCCAGCAGCTTAGTTCCCGCGGGGGGAAACGGTGAGCAGTTCTTC.

The V and J genes are TRBV7-8 and TRBJ2-1; TRBD2 agrees at 8 bases. The CDR3 length is 16 residues. With V trimmed by 0 bases and J by 7 bases, 8 bases remained unmatched. Looked up from germline, CDR1 is SGHVS and CDR2 is FQNEAQ. CDR3 protein: CASSLAKGLAVNEQFF. The CDR3 DNA sequence: TGTGCCAGCAGCTTAGCCAAAGGACTAGCAGTGAATGAGCAGTTCTTC.

The rearrangement joins TRBV29-1 to TRBJ2-7, with TRBD2 as a possible D gene (5 bases). Trimming took 6 bases from V and 1 from J, leaving 7 bases between them. The CDR3 length is 11 residues. Germline-derived CDR1 and CDR2 are SQVTM and ANQGSEA. The CDR3 DNA is TGCAGCGTGAGGGTATCCTACGAGCAGTACTTC. Its protein product is CSVRVSYEQYF.

This clone was detected only a few times. The gene calls are TRBV15 and TRBJ1-1, with D uncertain. The CDR3 contains 15 residues. V was clipped by 2 bases and J by 6 bases, with 16 bases between them. Germline loops: CDR1 LNHNV, CDR2 YYDKDF (reference sequence). CDR3 sequence: CATSRFGKVRAEAFF. The CDR3 coding sequence is TGTGCCACCAGCAGATTCGGGAAGGTGAGGGCTGAAGCTTTCTTT.

This chain links TRBV15 with TRBJ2-3, with D tentatively TRBD2 (6 bases). Trimming removed 4 bases from V and 4 bases from J, with 9 bases in between. CDR1 LNHNV and CDR2 YYDKDF come from the germline V gene (reference sequence). The CDR3 is made up of 13 amino acids. CDR3 DNA sequence: TGTGCCACCAGCAAAGGAGGGGCAGATACGCAGTATTTT. This gives the protein CATSKGGADTQYF.

The chain has TRBV5-6 and TRBJ2-1; TRBD2 matches 9 bases. With 2 bases clipped from V and 1 base from J, the junction kept 7 bases outside the gene matches. The CDR3 extends over 17 amino acids. Germline CDR1 reads SGHDT; CDR2 reads YYEEEE. This CDR3 is CASSFVAGALSYNEQFF. The CDR3 DNA reads as TGTGCCAGCAGCTTTGTAGCGGGAGCGCTTTCCTACAATGAGCAGTTCTTC.

This clone appeared once. The chain couples TRBV28 to TRBJ1-2, with D maybe TRBD1 (6 bases). The germline V gene has CDR1 MDHEN and CDR2 SYDVKM. The CDR3 loop spans 14 amino acids. Trimming left V 3 bases short and J 8 bases short, with 16 bases between. The CDR3 bases are TGTGCCAGCAGTTTCTATGCCGGGACACGGGGCTACACCTTC. Amino acids: CASSFYAGTRGYTF.

The chain links TRBV7-9 to TRBJ1-1; D possibly corresponds to TRBD1 (5 bases). Trimming cost V 7 bases and J 8 bases, with 20 bases left between them. Germline lookup yields CDR1 SEHNR and CDR2 FQNEAQ (reference sequence). The CDR3 totals 14 residues. CDR3: CASTFASSAGEAFF. In DNA, the CDR3 is TGTGCCAGCACCTTTGCTTCTTCGGCAGGGGAAGCTTTCTTT.

This chain joins TRBV11-3 and TRBJ2-1; 9 positions agree with TRBD1. CDR3 size: 16 residues. V was pared by 5 bases and J by 8 bases, with 13 bases of the junction left unmatched. The V gene's germline CDR1 is SGHNT and CDR2 YENEEA. CDR3 loop: CASSPRRDRAPHEQFF. The CDR3 DNA sequence: TGTGCCAGCAGCCCCCGCCGGGACAGGGCACCCCATGAGCAGTTCTTC.

This clone is a singleton in its sample. The chain employs TRBV27 and TRBJ1-1, with TRBD1 as a possible D gene (5 bases). Germline V gives CDR1 MNHEY, CDR2 SMNVEV (reference sequence). Trimming cost V 5 bases and J 4 bases, with 17 bases left between them. The CDR3 is 15 amino acids. In DNA, the CDR3 is TGTGCCAGCAGTCCCGGGGGTAGGGGCCCCACTGAAGCTTTCTTT. Encoded protein: CASSPGGRGPTEAFF.

In DNA, the CDR3 is TGTGCCAGCAGCCACTTCGGCACAGATACGCAGTATTTT. This encodes CASSHFGTDTQYF. The chain joins TRBV14 to TRBJ2-3; no reliable D call. Looked up from germline, CDR1 is SGHDN and CDR2 is FVKESK. The CDR3 contains 13 residues. Deletions cut 3 bases from V and 1 base from J, with 5 bases between.

V gene TRBV7-9 combines with J gene TRBJ1-4; TRBD1 aligns across 7 bases. The CDR3 length is 16 residues. J gave up 0 bases and V 6 bases, and 7 bases lay outside the gene matches. CDR1 SEHNR and CDR2 FQNEAQ come from the germline V gene (reference sequence). The CDR3 DNA follows: TGTGCCAGCAGGACCGGGACAGCCGCAACTAATGAAAAACTGTTTTTT. Protein: CASRTGTAATNEKLFF.